A selection of T cell receptor beta chains follows, all from one sample in a study of CD8 T cells in ankylosing spondylitis. One entry per CDR3 protein, called by TCRdb with MiXCR from the 5' RACE reads. The sample includes around 230,000 distinct CDR3 sequences, around 7.8% of them seen just once. Sequencing was carried out using blood, either unsorted or a sorted T cell fraction (not recorded which). The receptors here all came from a male donor with ankylosing spondylitis or in good health (not recorded which). CDR3s include the opening cysteine and the closing phenylalanine or tryptophan. The order of the fields is D gene, clone size, V gene, J gene, CDR3 protein, CDR3 DNA. The D gene is left open where the match is weak. Rows may omit the clone size; those that give it use once, few, many or a size class.

D: TRBD1
size: .
V: TRBV12-3/TRBV12-4
J: TRBJ2-5
CDR3: CASIFSGQGLKTQYF
DNA: TGTGCCAGCATTTTTTCGGGACAGGGACTTAAGACCCAGTACTTC

D: .
size: .
V: TRBV7-9
J: TRBJ2-1
CDR3: CASSLGPGTVNEQFF
DNA: TGTGCCAGCAGCTTAGGGCCCGGGACGGTGAATGAGCAGTTCTTC

D: TRBD2
size: few
V: TRBV5-1
J: TRBJ2-1
CDR3: CASSFSGLAGPMEQFF
DNA: TGCGCCAGCAGCTTTTCAGGACTAGCGGGGCCCATGGAGCAGTTCTTC

D: TRBD1
size: few
V: TRBV27
J: TRBJ1-6
CDR3: CASSKFHGTGDNSPLHF
DNA: TGTGCCAGCAGTAAATTCCACGGGACAGGGGATAATTCACCCCTCCACTTT

D: .
size: .
V: TRBV28
J: TRBJ2-5
CDR3: CASSFGPHGETQYF
DNA: TGTGCCAGCAGTTTCGGGCCCCATGGGGAGACCCAGTACTTC

D: .
size: many
V: TRBV6-2/TRBV6-3
J: TRBJ2-1
CDR3: CASTERGTYNEQFF
DNA: TGTGCCAGCACGGAGAGGGGAACCTACAATGAGCAGTTCTTC

D: TRBD1
size: many
V: TRBV12-3/TRBV12-4
J: TRBJ1-2
CDR3: CASSPRTGGKLDYGYTF
DNA: TGTGCCAGCAGCCCCCGGACAGGGGGCAAGTTAGACTATGGCTACACCTTC

D: TRBD2
size: many
V: TRBV7-8
J: TRBJ2-7
CDR3: CASSLEGTSGRGEQYF
DNA: TGTGCCAGCAGCTTAGAGGGGACTAGCGGGAGAGGCGAGCAGTACTTC

D: .
size: many
V: TRBV5-1
J: TRBJ2-2
CDR3: CASSVKDGLLNTGELFF
DNA: TGCGCCAGCAGCGTCAAAGACGGACTTCTGAACACCGGGGAGCTGTTTTTT

D: .
size: many
V: TRBV11-2
J: TRBJ2-2
CDR3: CATLDFNTGELFF
DNA: TGTGCCACCCTGGATTTTAACACCGGGGAGCTGTTTTTT

D: TRBD1
size: many
V: TRBV11-1
J: TRBJ1-4
CDR3: CASSLGQGRIPTNEKLFF
DNA: TGTGCCAGCAGCCTCGGACAGGGGAGGATCCCAACTAATGAAAAACTGTTTTTT

D: .
size: .
V: TRBV7-6
J: TRBJ2-6
CDR3: CASSLFPRTSSGANVLTF
DNA: TGTGCCAGCAGCTTATTTCCGAGGACCTCCTCTGGGGCCAACGTCCTGACTTTC

D: TRBD2
size: few
V: TRBV18
J: TRBJ2-7
CDR3: CASSPTGGAYEQYF
DNA: TGTGCCAGCTCACCAACCGGGGGGGCCTACGAGCAGTACTTC

D: .
size: many
V: TRBV20-1
J: TRBJ2-2
CDR3: CSARAGRRRTGELFF
DNA: TGCAGTGCTAGGGCGGGACGGAGGCGCACCGGGGAGCTGTTTTTT

D: TRBD1
size: many
V: TRBV7-8
J: TRBJ2-2
CDR3: CASSLGQGSGGELFF
DNA: TGTGCCAGCAGCCTGGGACAGGGGTCAGGCGGGGAGCTGTTTTTT

D: .
size: .
V: TRBV6-5
J: TRBJ2-5
CDR3: CASSNLPGDRETQYF
DNA: TGTGCCAGCAGTAACCTCCCCGGGGACCGAGAGACCCAGTACTTC

D: .
size: few
V: TRBV4-1
J: TRBJ2-1
CDR3: CASSRSPATYNEQFF
DNA: TGCGCCAGCAGCCGATCCCCAGCCACCTACAATGAGCAGTTCTTC

D: .
size: many
V: TRBV5-1
J: TRBJ2-5
CDR3: CASSFGVKGETQYF
DNA: TGCGCCAGCAGCTTTGGGGTGAAAGGGGAGACCCAGTACTTC

D: .
size: many
V: TRBV20-1
J: TRBJ1-5
CDR3: CSAGGGPSRPQHF
DNA: TGCAGTGCTGGCGGCGGGCCCTCCCGGCCCCAGCATTTT

D: .
size: .
V: TRBV19
J: TRBJ1-6
CDR3: CATRPPGREGSPLHF
DNA: TGTGCCACTCGACCCCCGGGCAGGGAAGGTTCACCCCTCCACTTT

D: .
size: many
V: TRBV6-1
J: TRBJ2-3
CDR3: CASKWETMVPDTQYF
DNA: TGTGCCAGCAAGTGGGAAACAATGGTGCCAGATACGCAGTATTTT

D: .
size: .
V: TRBV27
J: TRBJ1-1
CDR3: CASSTGGWNTEAFF
DNA: TGTGCCAGCAGTACCGGGGGGTGGAACACTGAAGCTTTCTTT

D: .
size: many
V: TRBV6-5
J: TRBJ2-1
CDR3: CASSYSRPSRDEQFF
DNA: TGTGCCAGCAGTTACTCGAGGCCTTCGAGGGATGAGCAGTTCTTC

D: .
size: many
V: TRBV7-2
J: TRBJ2-1
CDR3: CASSLALNEQFF
DNA: TGTGCCAGCAGCTTAGCCCTCAATGAGCAGTTCTTC

D: .
size: .
V: TRBV6-1
J: TRBJ1-1
CDR3: CASSGLYTEAFF
DNA: TGTGCCAGCAGCGGACTCTATACTGAAGCTTTCTTT

D: TRBD2
size: few
V: TRBV20-1
J: TRBJ2-1
CDR3: CSASTSGAYNEQFF
DNA: TGCAGTGCTAGTACTAGCGGGGCTTACAATGAGCAGTTCTTC

D: TRBD1
size: many
V: TRBV10-3
J: TRBJ2-1
CDR3: CAISDKHRGCGVYNEQFF
DNA: TGTGCCATCAGTGATAAGCACAGGGGGTGTGGAGTCTACAATGAGCAGTTCTTC

D: .
size: .
V: TRBV2
J: TRBJ2-3
CDR3: CASSVRRSSHTQYF
DNA: TGTGCCAGCAGTGTTAGACGTTCTTCCCATACGCAGTATTTT

D: .
size: many
V: TRBV7-2
J: TRBJ1-2
CDR3: CASSLAAGHNYGYTF
DNA: TGTGCCAGCAGCTTAGCCGCAGGACATAACTATGGCTACACCTTC

D: .
size: few
V: TRBV21-1
J: TRBJ2-7
CDR3: CASRRISGQGYEQYF
DNA: TGTGCCAGCAGACGCATCTCGGGACAGGGGTACGAGCAGTACTTC

D: .
size: few
V: TRBV6-1
J: TRBJ2-7
CDR3: CASSEAPDYEQYF
DNA: TGTGCCAGCAGTGAAGCGCCGGACTACGAGCAGTACTTC

D: .
size: many
V: TRBV7-9
J: TRBJ1-2
CDR3: CASSLEGDGYTF
DNA: TGTGCCAGCAGCTTAGAAGGGGATGGCTACACCTTC

D: .
size: many
V: TRBV24-1
J: TRBJ2-1
CDR3: CATSLPRGGPADEQFF
DNA: TGTGCCACCAGTCTTCCCCGAGGGGGTCCGGCGGATGAGCAGTTCTTC

D: .
size: many
V: TRBV24-1
J: TRBJ2-3
CDR3: CATSDLIAGALKSTDTQYF
DNA: TGTGCCACCAGTGATTTGATAGCAGGGGCTTTAAAGAGCACAGATACGCAGTATTTT

D: TRBD1
size: .
V: TRBV7-6
J: TRBJ2-2
CDR3: CASSLALGQGGTGELFF
DNA: TGTGCCAGCAGCTTAGCGCTTGGACAGGGAGGCACCGGGGAGCTGTTTTTT

D: .
size: many
V: TRBV7-2
J: TRBJ1-5
CDR3: CASSFKGDQPQHF
DNA: TGTGCCAGCAGCTTTAAGGGGGATCAGCCCCAGCATTTT

D: TRBD2
size: .
V: TRBV9
J: TRBJ2-7
CDR3: CASSSPAGGQYF
DNA: TGTGCCAGCAGCTCCCCGGCGGGGGGGCAGTACTTC

D: .
size: many
V: TRBV3-1
J: TRBJ2-4
CDR3: CASSQEWAGVSRNIQYF
DNA: TGTGCCAGCAGCCAAGAATGGGCAGGGGTGTCAAGAAACATTCAGTACTTC

D: .
size: many
V: TRBV7-2
J: TRBJ1-2
CDR3: CASSLDLNYGYTF
DNA: TGTGCCAGCAGCTTAGACCTTAACTATGGCTACACCTTC

D: TRBD2
size: .
V: TRBV5-1
J: TRBJ2-1
CDR3: CASSFRSSGRKDEQFF
DNA: TGCGCCAGCAGCTTCAGGAGTAGCGGGAGAAAGGATGAGCAGTTCTTC

D: .
size: .
V: TRBV5-1
J: TRBJ2-3
CDR3: CASSLADFTDTQYF
DNA: TGCGCCAGCAGCTTGGCCGACTTCACAGATACGCAGTATTTT

D: TRBD1
size: .
V: TRBV2
J: TRBJ1-2
CDR3: CASTRDRTNYGYTF
DNA: TGTGCCAGCACCCGGGACAGGACTAACTATGGCTACACCTTC

D: TRBD1
size: many
V: TRBV20-1
J: TRBJ2-6
CDR3: CSARSGTGGSGANVLTF
DNA: TGCAGTGCTCGGTCCGGGACAGGCGGCTCTGGGGCCAACGTCCTGACTTTC

D: .
size: .
V: TRBV9
J: TRBJ1-1
CDR3: CASSVQGANTEAFF
DNA: TGTGCCAGCAGCGTACAGGGAGCGAACACTGAAGCTTTCTTT

D: .
size: many
V: TRBV5-8
J: TRBJ2-7
CDR3: CASSSDIRASEQYF
DNA: TGTGCCAGCAGCTCGGACATCCGCGCGAGTGAGCAGTACTTC

D: .
size: many
V: TRBV20-1
J: TRBJ1-1
CDR3: CSARASAEAFF
DNA: TGCAGTGCTAGAGCGAGTGCTGAAGCTTTCTTT

D: .
size: many
V: TRBV7-2
J: TRBJ1-2
CDR3: CASSPVQGRDYGYTF
DNA: TGTGCCAGCAGCCCAGTCCAGGGTAGGGACTATGGCTACACCTTC